This T cell receptor beta chain emerged from a study of control samples from healthy donors and cancer patients. The germline V and J ends were trimmed by 2 bases and 10 bases, with 11 bases remaining between them. From germline, CDR1 is SEHNR and CDR2 FQNEAQ (reference sequence). The CDR3 is made up of 12 amino acids. Produced via immunoSEQ multiplex PCR; TCRdb's table is partial and in-frame only. The sample holds 20,000 to 25,000 clones, 75% to 90% seen once. This TCR was recovered from a man aged 60 to 75 with head and neck cancer. The chain combines TRBV7-9 with TRBJ1-2; no clear D gene. The sequenced material came from PBMCs. Written as DNA, the CDR3 is TGTGCCAGCAGCTTACAGGCCAGCGACTACACCTTC. Its protein product is CASSLQASDYTF.